This TCR beta chain was found in a study of OX40 agonist ivuxolimab in advanced cancers. Points from the study as a whole: Part of the nonresponder group also had normalized T-cell clonal expansion that was low.

Remarks on this clone: The antigen is undetermined.

CDR1 is SGHRS, CDR2 YFSETQ, per germline. The CDR3 contains 16 residues. V dropped 1 base and J dropped 1; count of bases not matched to a gene: 7. TCRdb's copy holds only in-frame clones and misses some; the assay was immunoSEQ multiplex PCR. The table shows under 25,000 clones, with 83% occurring only once. This chain connects TRBV5-1 to TRBJ1-1; 7 bases agree with TRBD1. This receptor was obtained from an adult with an advanced solid tumor such as melanoma, head and neck, liver or kidney cancer. The sequences come from CD4+ or CD8+ T cells sorted from blood, collected in a trial of the OX40 agonist ivuxolimab. The DNA for the CDR3 is TGCGCCAGCAGCTTGATTGTTGAGGGGGCGAACACTGAAGCTTTCTTT. Residues: CASSLIVEGANTEAFF.